Following are 8 T cell receptor beta chains from one sample sequenced in a study of radiotherapy plus CTLA-4 blockade in lung cancer. Repertoires were generated with immunoSEQ multiplex PCR, while TCRdb's copy carries only in-frame clones and drops some. The profile shows around 42,000 clones, approximately 62% of them singletons. The sequencing here drew on peripheral blood, taken from a patient treated with radiotherapy plus ipilimumab. These receptors originate from a human donor with non-small cell lung cancer who had a partial response to radiotherapy plus ipilimumab.

This clone has just one count. This chain connects TRBV2 to TRBJ2-7, with TRBD1 matching over 8 bases. V gave up 6 bases and J gave up 7 bases; unmatched junction bases: 8. The CDR3 covers 13 residues. CDR1 is SNHLY, CDR2 FYNNEI, per germline. The CDR3, as DNA: TGTGCCAGCAGACTAAATCGACAGGGGGAGCAGTACTTC. Its protein is CASRLNRQGEQYF.

V gene TRBV6-5 combines with J gene TRBJ2-1; 8 bases fit TRBD2. Looked up from germline, CDR1 is MNHEY and CDR2 is SVGAGI. The CDR3 extends over 15 amino acids. V shed 6 bases, J shed 0 bases, and the junction held 4 bases outside the gene matches. Here the CDR3 reads CASRPRGGSYNEQFF. In nucleotides, the CDR3 is TGTGCCAGCAGACCCCGGGGGGGCTCCTACAATGAGCAGTTCTTC.

This clone was detected ten times or more. The genes are TRBV7-9 and TRBJ1-1; D is possibly TRBD1 (5 bases). The CDR3 is made up of 14 amino acids. In germline, CDR1 is SEHNR, CDR2 FQNEAQ (reference sequence). Trimming shortened V by 1 base and J by 7 bases, and 13 bases separated the two germline ends. DNA for the CDR3: TGTGCCAGCAGCTTAGTTAAGGGGATTAATGAAGCTTTCTTT. This translates into CASSLVKGINEAFF.

The CDR3 DNA sequence: TGTGCCAGCAGTTCGAGCGGACAGGCCATCTATGGCTACACCTTC. The encoded protein is CASSSSGQAIYGYTF. V is TRBV27 and J is TRBJ1-2, with 7 bases aligning to TRBD1. In germline, CDR1 is MNHEY, CDR2 SMNVEV (reference sequence). V shed 4 bases and J 4 bases; nucleotides not matched to a gene: 9. The CDR3 covers 15 residues.

This chain links TRBV7-2 with TRBJ2-2; 7 bases are a match to TRBD1. With 4 bases clipped from V and 9 bases from J, the junction kept 11 bases outside the gene matches. Germline loops: CDR1 SGHTA, CDR2 FQGNSA. The CDR3 loop spans 15 amino acids. This chain's CDR3 is CASSSSGGKARELFF. For the CDR3, the DNA is TGTGCCAGCAGCTCCTCAGGGGGTAAAGCGAGGGAGCTGTTTTTT.

The rearrangement uses TRBV30 and TRBJ2-3; perhaps TRBD2 as D (7 bases). Trimming pared 5 bases from V and 4 bases from J, leaving 16 bases between. This CDR3 is built from 14 residues. Germline values: CDR1 GTSNPN, CDR2 SVGIG (reference sequence). The CDR3 DNA is TGTGCCTGGGCCCCGGGGGGCGTAGCAGATACGCAGTATTTT. It yields the protein CAWAPGGVADTQYF.

Only a few counts were recorded for this clone. The V call is TRBV29-1, the J call TRBJ2-3, with 10 bases aligning to TRBD2. CDR1 SQVTM and CDR2 ANQGSEA come from the germline V gene. The V and J ends lost 6 bases and 1 base, in that order; junction bases with no gene match: 7. The CDR3 sequence is 15 residues long. The CDR3: CSVAGLAGGTDTQYF. DNA for the CDR3: TGCAGCGTCGCGGGGCTAGCGGGGGGCACAGATACGCAGTATTTT.

This chain's CDR3 is CAWSAGQGNEKLFF. In DNA, the CDR3 is TGTGCCTGGAGTGCGGGACAGGGGAATGAAAAACTGTTTTTT. The chain recombines TRBV30 with TRBJ1-4, with 10 bases aligning to TRBD1. The ends lost 1 base at V and 5 bases at J; junction bases unmatched: 1. This CDR3 contains 14 residues. Germline values: CDR1 GTSNPN, CDR2 SVGIG (reference sequence).